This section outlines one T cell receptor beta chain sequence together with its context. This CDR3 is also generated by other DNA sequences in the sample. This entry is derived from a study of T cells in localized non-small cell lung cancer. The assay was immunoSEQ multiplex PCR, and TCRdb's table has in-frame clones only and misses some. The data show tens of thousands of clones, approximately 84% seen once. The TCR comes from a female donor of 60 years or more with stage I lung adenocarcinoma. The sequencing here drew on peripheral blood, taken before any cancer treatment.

The CDR3 DNA is TGCGCCAGCGGGGTGGGGATCGGGTTGGGCGAGCAGTACTTC. Translating gives CASGVGIGLGEQYF. The chain carries TRBV4-1 and TRBJ2-7; no definite D call. Germline loops: CDR1 MGHRA, CDR2 YSYEKL. Trimming took off 8 bases at V and 6 bases at J, with 20 bases between the two ends. CDR3 length: 14 amino acids.